This T cell receptor (beta chain) came from a study of blood T cells in healthy people across ages. The overall study: About one barcoded beta molecule per two T cells was captured by template switching.

Details on this clonotype: Its antigen is not known.

The CDR3 loop spans 18 amino acids. Germline V CDR1 and CDR2: ENHRY, SYGVKD. V shed 3 bases and J 2 bases; nucleotides not matched to a gene: 8. Alongside a J-beta primer mix, a sample-barcoded 5' primer served in a second PCR lasting roughly 7 to 11 cycles. Each CDR3 protein gets one entry after TCRdb re-called the 5' RACE reads with MiXCR. The sample lists 750,000 to 950,000 distinct CDR3 sequences, 25% to 30% occurring once. Study-level findings and limits: Strongly correlated with naive T cell percentage was TCR beta diversity.

The same specimen was also included in a second study, on T cells of mothers and their children. From that paper: Per mother, over 9 million TCR beta CDR3 reads were obtained; per child, about 3.3 million. The authors detected no persistent microchimeric T cell clones.

Specimen: blood. The rearrangement joins TRBV10-3 to TRBJ2-3; TRBD2 agrees at 13 bases. This clonotype originated in a woman in her thirties or forties in good health. The CDR3 DNA reads as TGTGCCATCAGTGACCCTGGACTAGCGGGGGTTGCCACAGATACGCAGTATTTT. It codes for CAISDPGLAGVATDTQYF.